The 20 T cell receptor beta chains below all came from one sample that was sequenced in a study of control samples from healthy donors and cancer patients. Profiled with immunoSEQ multiplex PCR; TCRdb holds only in-frame clones, not every one. Of fewer than 20,000 clones in the sample, about 86% are singletons; the top ten hold around a tenth. The sample was PBMCs. The receptors stem from a woman in her 70s with colorectal cancer.

V gene TRBV4-1 combines with J gene TRBJ1-6, with 7 bases aligning to TRBD1. With 0 bases clipped from V and 2 bases from J, the junction kept 1 base outside the gene matches. CDR1 is MGHRA, CDR2 YSYEKL, per germline. CDR3 length equals 16 residues. CDR3 amino acids: CASSQEGQPYNSPLHF. The CDR3 coding sequence is TGCGCCAGCAGCCAAGAGGGACAGCCCTATAATTCACCCCTCCACTTT.

This clone was found a few times. V gene TRBV5-8 combines with J gene TRBJ1-6, with TRBD1 as a possible D gene (6 bases). The germline V and J ends were trimmed by 2 bases and 9 bases, with 18 bases remaining between them. Germline values: CDR1 SGHTS, CDR2 YDEGEE. The CDR3 is 16 residues long. DNA for the CDR3: TGTGCCAGCAGCTTAAACAGGGTCCCGACGTCTTCACCCCTCCACTTT. Its protein is CASSLNRVPTSSPLHF.

This clone was seen a few times. This rearrangement joins TRBV10-3 to TRBJ2-2, with no clear D. The CDR3 length is 14 residues. With 6 bases removed from V and 0 bases from J, the gap between germline ends came to 8 bases. In germline, CDR1 is ENHRY, CDR2 SYGVKD. The CDR3: CAIRAAPNTGELFF. The CDR3 coding sequence is TGTGCCATCAGGGCAGCCCCGAACACCGGGGAGCTGTTTTTT.

The chain couples TRBV7-2 to TRBJ2-3, with 9 bases that match TRBD2. V shed 10 bases, J shed 4 bases, and the junction held 9 bases outside the gene matches. The CDR3 extends over 14 amino acids. The V gene's germline CDR1 is SGHTA and CDR2 FQGNSA. The CDR3 reads CATSRGGAADTQYF. CDR3 coding DNA: TGTGCCACCTCACGCGGGGGGGCCGCAGATACGCAGTATTTT.

The chain has TRBV3-1 (or the pseudogene TRBV3-2) and TRBJ2-1; 11 bases align to TRBD1. Germline V gene sequence: CDR1 LGHDT, CDR2 YNNKEL (reference sequence). This CDR3 contains 16 residues. V lost 3 bases and J lost 8; bases outside the gene matches: 9. In nucleotides, the CDR3 is TGTGCCAGCAGCCAGAAGCCCGGACAGGGGGCATATGAGCAGTTCTTC. Protein product: CASSQKPGQGAYEQFF.

The V call is TRBV29-1, the J call TRBJ2-3, with D uncertain. V was clipped by 3 bases and J by 6 bases, with 7 bases between them. The germline V gene encodes CDR1 SQVTM and CDR2 ANQGSEA. The CDR3 length is 11 residues. The CDR3 nucleotides read TGCAGCGTTGACCCCCCGGATACGCAGTATTTT. Translating it yields CSVDPPDTQYF.

The J gene is TRBJ2-7, the V gene TRBV7-6, with TRBD2 matching over 7 bases. Germline loops: CDR1 SGHVS, CDR2 FNYEAQ. V trimming: 4 bases; J trimming: 2 bases; junction bases outside the gene matches: 11. The CDR3 covers 16 residues. CDR3 region: CASSSVVSGSTYEQYF. The CDR3, as DNA: TGTGCCAGCAGCTCGGTAGTTAGCGGGTCGACCTACGAGCAGTACTTC.

This rearrangement joins TRBV24-1 to TRBJ2-1; TRBD1 matches at 9 bases. The CDR3 extends over 17 amino acids. CDR1 is KGHDR and CDR2 is SFDVKD in the germline V gene. The V gene end was trimmed by 2 bases and the J gene end by 0 bases; junction bases not matched to a gene: 4. CDR3 in amino acids: CATSDSGTGSSYNEQFF. The CDR3 DNA reads as TGTGCCACCAGTGATTCGGGGACAGGGAGCTCCTACAATGAGCAGTTCTTC.

This rearrangement joins TRBV6-5 to TRBJ1-1; D ambiguous. This CDR3 spans 14 amino acids. Trimming removed 6 bases at V and 3 bases at J, with 14 bases between. Germline assignment: CDR1 MNHEY and CDR2 SVGAGI. The CDR3 reads CASRFFPRDTEAFF. The CDR3 nucleotides are TGTGCCAGCAGGTTCTTCCCGAGGGACACTGAAGCTTTCTTT.

The CDR3 region is CASSYGTREETQYF. The CDR3 nucleotides read TGCGCCAGCAGCTATGGGACTAGGGAAGAGACCCAGTACTTC. The chain carries TRBV5-1 and TRBJ2-5; TRBD2 matches at 8 bases. Germline lookup yields CDR1 SGHRS and CDR2 YFSETQ. The CDR3 is 14 amino acids. Trimming cost V 3 bases and J 3 bases; bases outside gene matches: 4.

V and J are TRBV27 and TRBJ1-5; the match to TRBD1 covers 10 bases. The CDR3 loop spans 18 amino acids. The V gene end was trimmed by 3 bases and the J gene end by 3 bases; junction bases not matched to a gene: 11. Germline assignment: CDR1 MNHEY and CDR2 SMNVEV (reference sequence). CDR3 DNA sequence: TGTGCCAGCAGTTTGGGCTCGGGACAGGGGAAGGACAATCAGCCCCAGCATTTT. It encodes CASSLGSGQGKDNQPQHF.

The chain joins TRBV5-8 to TRBJ1-1; D possibly corresponds to TRBD1 (6 bases). Trimming shortened V by 4 bases and J by 4 bases, and 14 bases separated the two germline ends. The germline CDR1 and CDR2 sequences are SGHTS and YDEGEE. This CDR3 has 14 amino acids. CDR3 sequence: CASSSYRVITEAFF. As DNA, the CDR3 is TGTGCCAGCAGCAGTTACAGGGTAATCACTGAAGCTTTCTTT.

V gene TRBV7-9 combines with J gene TRBJ2-2; D gene ambiguous. Deletions cut 3 bases from V and 6 bases from J, with 11 bases between. CDR1 and CDR2 (germline): SEHNR, FQNEAQ (reference sequence). This CDR3 is 14 amino acids long. The DNA of the CDR3 is TGTGCCAGCAGCTTCCCCGTACGGGCCGGGGAGCTGTTTTTT. This codes for CASSFPVRAGELFF. The entire variable domain, with the rest obtained from reference TRBV7-9 and TRBJ2-2, is as follows: DTGVSQNPRHKITKRGQNVTFRCDPISEHNRLYWYRQTLGQGPEFLTYFQNEAQLEKSRLLSDRFSAERPKGSFSTLEIQRTEQGDSAMYLCASSFPVRAGELFFGEGSRLTVL.

With regard to this clone: The junction departs from germline at one end; a sequencing error may be responsible. Other nucleotide sequences in the sample specify the same CDR3. The chain carries TRBV12-5 and TRBJ2-1; 11 nucleotides agree with TRBD1. This CDR3 is 16 amino acids long. Germline lookup yields CDR1 LGHNT and CDR2 FRNRAP. CDR3 bases: TGTGCCAGTGGTTTGGGACAGGGGGGGAAGTACAATGAGCAGTTCTTC. This sequence encodes CASGLGQGGKYNEQFF.

The gene calls are TRBV7-2 and TRBJ2-5, with TRBD2 matching 10 bases. In germline, CDR1 is SGHTA, CDR2 FQGNSA. The length of the CDR3 is 15 residues. J was trimmed by 2 bases and V by 5 bases; bases with no gene match: 5. The CDR3 sequence: CASSRGAGGQETQYF. The CDR3 nucleotides are TGTGCCAGCAGCCGGGGAGCGGGGGGGCAAGAGACCCAGTACTTC.

The genes are TRBV15 and TRBJ2-7; TRBD1 agrees at 7 bases. Losses at the gene ends were 0 bases for V and 7 bases for J; bases not matched to a gene: 9. Looked up from germline, CDR1 is LNHNV and CDR2 is YYDKDF (reference sequence). There are 15 residues in the CDR3. The CDR3: CATSRDRVGRGEQYF. The CDR3 DNA reads as TGTGCCACCAGCAGAGATAGAGTTGGCAGGGGGGAGCAGTACTTC.

The chain links TRBV10-3 to TRBJ2-7; 7 bases align to TRBD1. CDR3 size: 13 residues. Looked up from germline, CDR1 is ENHRY and CDR2 is SYGVKD. The V and J ends lost 8 bases and 0 bases, in that order; junction bases with no gene match: 4. In DNA, the CDR3 is TGTGCCATCCAGGCAGGGGGCTCCTACGAGCAGTACTTC. This codes for CAIQAGGSYEQYF.

V and J are TRBV7-8 and TRBJ2-3, with 8 bases fitting TRBD2. Germline values: CDR1 SGHVS, CDR2 FQNEAQ. V was pared by 5 bases and J by 0 bases, with 4 bases of the junction left unmatched. The CDR3 sequence is 15 residues long. CDR3 amino acids: CASSGLAVSTDTQYF. The CDR3 DNA is TGTGCCAGCAGCGGACTAGCTGTTAGCACAGATACGCAGTATTTT.

This chain connects TRBV3-1 (or the pseudogene TRBV3-2) to TRBJ2-2, with 7 bases lining up with TRBD2. V was pared by 3 bases and J by 0 bases, with 4 bases of the junction left unmatched. This CDR3 has 16 amino acids. Germline V lookup: CDR1 LGHDT, CDR2 YNNKEL (reference sequence). Written as DNA, the CDR3 is TGTGCCAGCAGCCAGGCGGCGGGGGCGAACACCGGGGAGCTGTTTTTT. Protein: CASSQAAGANTGELFF.

This clone occurred a few times. The V gene is TRBV29-1, the J gene TRBJ2-3, with D unclear. The V end was cut by 3 bases, the J end by 1 base, with 11 bases between. Looked up from germline, CDR1 is SQVTM and CDR2 is ANQGSEA. This CDR3 has 14 residues. CDR3 residues: CSVDHPQGTDTQYF. The CDR3 DNA reads as TGCAGCGTTGACCACCCGCAGGGCACAGATACGCAGTATTTT.